This passage covers 18 T cell receptor beta chains from one sample sequenced in a study of blood T cell repertoires in COVID-19. The table came from immunoSEQ multiplex PCR; TCRdb's copy has only in-frame clones and leaves some out. This table has 300,000 to 450,000 clones, roughly nine tenths appearing once. The sequencing input was PBMCs or T cells enriched from blood (not recorded which). The receptors originated from a man aged 18 to 29 who had recovered from COVID-19.

The CDR3 reads CAVGAGEETQYF. In DNA form, the CDR3 reads TGTGCCGTCGGGGCAGGGGAAGAGACCCAGTACTTC. The chain employs TRBV10-3 and TRBJ2-5, with a possible D match to TRBD1 (6 bases). Trimming left V 11 bases short and J 3 bases short, with 13 bases between. Germline V CDR1 and CDR2: ENHRY, SYGVKD. CDR3 length: 12 residues.

This clone was detected once. The V gene is TRBV14, the J gene TRBJ1-2; weak D call: TRBD1 (5 bases). The V gene's germline CDR1 is SGHDN and CDR2 FVKESK. The V end lost 0 bases, the J end lost 2 bases, and 13 bases lay between the germline ends. The CDR3 is 16 amino acids. CDR3 DNA sequence: TGTGCCAGCAGCCAAGATTATGCAGGGCTAAACTATGGCTACACCTTC. This encodes CASSQDYAGLNYGYTF.

The rearrangement joins TRBV4-2 to TRBJ2-3, with a tentative D call TRBD1 (6 bases). Trimming removed 1 base at V and 4 bases at J, with 24 bases between. The germline V gene encodes CDR1 LGHNA and CDR2 YNFKEQ. The CDR3 covers 19 residues. CDR3 region: CASSQVTSNRQVRADTQYF. CDR3 nucleotides: TGTGCCAGCAGCCAAGTCACTTCGAACCGACAGGTTCGGGCAGATACGCAGTATTTT.

This chain uses TRBV7-9 with TRBJ2-1, with 8 positions matching TRBD1. V was pared by 3 bases and J by 10 bases, with 2 bases of the junction left unmatched. Germline CDR1 and CDR2: SEHNR and FQNEAQ (reference sequence). This CDR3 has 12 residues. The CDR3 region is CASSFRGPEQFF. The CDR3 DNA reads as TGTGCCAGCAGCTTCAGGGGGCCAGAGCAGTTCTTC.

J is TRBJ2-7 and V is TRBV7-9; 9 bases fit TRBD1. Germline assignment: CDR1 SEHNR and CDR2 FQNEAQ (reference sequence). V was pared by 5 bases and J by 2 bases, with 4 bases of the junction left unmatched. This CDR3 contains 14 residues. The CDR3 nucleotides are TGTGCCAGCAGCCCGAACAGGGGGCCCTACGAGCAGTACTTC. This gives the protein CASSPNRGPYEQYF.

This CDR3 reads CSASDRVGSLHF. The CDR3 DNA sequence: TGCAGTGCTAGTGACAGGGTCGGGTCCCTCCACTTT. The genes are TRBV20-1 and TRBJ1-6, with 7 bases aligning to TRBD1. The CDR3 runs to 12 residues. With 3 bases clipped from V and 14 bases from J, the junction kept 7 bases outside the gene matches. Germline CDR1 reads DFQATT; CDR2 reads SNEGSKA (reference sequence).

In this sample, this clone turned up once. The chain carries TRBV28 and TRBJ2-5; tentatively, D is TRBD2 (6 bases). The length of the CDR3 is 14 residues. With 6 bases removed from V and 1 base from J, the gap between germline ends came to 12 bases. Per the germline V gene, CDR1 is MDHEN and CDR2 is SYDVKM. The chain's CDR3 is CASRGGTGQETQYF. DNA for the CDR3: TGTGCCAGCAGGGGCGGGACGGGCCAAGAGACCCAGTACTTC. Full variable domain (remainder filled in from reference TRBV28 and TRBJ2-5): DVKVTQSSRYLVKRTGEKVFLECVQDMDHENMFWYRQDPGLGLRLIYFSYDVKMKEKGDIPEGYSVSREKKERFSLILESASTNQTSMYLCASRGGTGQETQYFGPGTRLLVL.

This chain uses TRBV7-9 with TRBJ2-7; D may be TRBD1 (5 bases). Germline values: CDR1 SEHNR, CDR2 FQNEAQ (reference sequence). Deletions cut 2 bases from V and 4 bases from J, with 12 bases between. This CDR3 spans 14 amino acids. DNA for the CDR3: TGTGCCAGCAGCTTATCCCAGGGAAGATACGAGCAGTACTTC. Its translation: CASSLSQGRYEQYF.

This chain links TRBV7-8 with TRBJ1-2; tentative D call: TRBD1 (5 bases). Per germline, CDR1 SGHVS and CDR2 FQNEAQ. This CDR3 spans 14 amino acids. Trimming cost V 5 bases and J 2 bases, with 12 bases left between them. Written as DNA, the CDR3 is TGTGCCAGCAGCGCTCAGGGAATCAACTATGGCTACACCTTC. Translated, it gives CASSAQGINYGYTF.

A single count supports this clone. The chain has TRBV4-1 and TRBJ2-1, with D hard to call. Germline V CDR1 and CDR2: MGHRA, YSYEKL. V lost 0 bases, J lost 10 bases, and 4 bases lay in between. The CDR3 contains 11 residues. CDR3 sequence (DNA): TGCGCCAGCAGCCAAGACAGGGAGCAGTTCTTC. Translation: CASSQDREQFF.

This chain connects TRBV7-9 to TRBJ1-2; TRBD1 matches 7 bases. Germline lookup yields CDR1 SEHNR and CDR2 FQNEAQ (reference sequence). With V trimmed by 3 bases and J by 8 bases, 9 bases remained unmatched. This CDR3 contains 14 residues. The CDR3, as DNA: TGTGCCAGCAGCTTGGAGCAGGGGGTGAGGGGCTACACCTTC. Translation: CASSLEQGVRGYTF.

The chain has TRBV9 and TRBJ2-3; 11 bases match TRBD2. The germline V gene encodes CDR1 SGDLS and CDR2 YYNGEE. The CDR3 sequence is 15 residues long. V lost 0 bases to trimming and J lost 5 bases; unmatched junction nucleotides: 2. The DNA of the CDR3 is TGTGCCAGCAGCGTAGTTGGACTAGCGGGAGATACGCAGTATTTT. Translated: CASSVVGLAGDTQYF.

Only one count was recorded for this clone. The V and J genes are TRBV7-2 and TRBJ1-2; a weak D match, TRBD1 (5 bases). Trimming took 0 bases from V and 3 from J, leaving 11 bases between them. Germline V gives CDR1 SGHTA, CDR2 FQGNSA. The CDR3 extends over 15 amino acids. The CDR3, as DNA: TGTGCCAGCAGCTTAGCGCAAAGGGGTCACTATGGCTACACCTTC. As protein: CASSLAQRGHYGYTF.

The rearrangement joins TRBV15 to TRBJ1-1; no clear D. Between the trimmed V and J ends, which lost 6 bases and 3 bases, there was a span of 5 bases. The CDR3 consists of 11 residues. CDR1 and CDR2 from the germline V gene are LNHNV and YYDKDF (reference sequence). Here the CDR3 reads CATRRDTEAFF. CDR3 nucleotide sequence: TGTGCCACCAGGCGGGACACTGAAGCTTTCTTT.

This chain joins TRBV19 and TRBJ1-5, with TRBD1 as a possible D gene (5 bases). The V gene's germline CDR1 is LNHDA and CDR2 SQIVND (reference sequence). The CDR3 is 13 residues long. Trimming pared 3 bases from V and 8 bases from J, leaving 11 bases between. The CDR3 nucleotides are TGTGCCAGTAGTATCAGGGCCTTTGAGCCCCAGCATTTT. Translated, it gives CASSIRAFEPQHF.

This clone was counted between two and nine times. The rearrangement links TRBV5-5 to TRBJ1-2; maybe TRBD1 (6 bases). Trimming pared 2 bases from V and 2 bases from J, leaving 10 bases between. Germline V gene sequence: CDR1 SGHKS, CDR2 YYEKEE (reference sequence). The CDR3 has 14 amino acids. The CDR3: CASSFEQGNYGYTF. The CDR3 DNA reads TGTGCCAGCAGCTTCGAACAGGGCAACTATGGCTACACCTTC.

This clone was recorded a few times. The chain joins TRBV7-2 to TRBJ2-5, with D tentatively TRBD1 (6 bases). V was shortened by 4 bases and J by 4 bases, with 16 bases between the two germline ends. From germline, CDR1 is SGHTA and CDR2 FQGNSA. The CDR3 contains 15 residues. This chain's CDR3 is CASSYQTGFRETQYF. The DNA for the CDR3 is TGTGCCAGCAGCTATCAAACAGGGTTTAGAGAGACCCAGTACTTC. The full variable domain, its missing parts supplied by reference TRBV7-2 and TRBJ2-5, is GAGVSQSPSNKVTEKGKDVELRCDPISGHTALYWYRQSLGQGLEFLIYFQGNSAPDKSGLPSDRFSAERTGGSVSTLTIQRTQQEDSAVYLCASSYQTGFRETQYFGPGTRLLVL.

The chain recombines TRBV3-1 (or the pseudogene TRBV3-2) with TRBJ1-2, with 10 bases that match TRBD1. The CDR3 sequence is 14 residues long. Trimming cost V 4 bases and J 3 bases; bases outside gene matches: 2. Germline lookup yields CDR1 LGHDT and CDR2 YNNKEL (reference sequence). CDR3: CASSLGTGDYGYTF. DNA of the CDR3: TGTGCCAGCAGCCTCGGGACAGGGGACTATGGCTACACCTTC.